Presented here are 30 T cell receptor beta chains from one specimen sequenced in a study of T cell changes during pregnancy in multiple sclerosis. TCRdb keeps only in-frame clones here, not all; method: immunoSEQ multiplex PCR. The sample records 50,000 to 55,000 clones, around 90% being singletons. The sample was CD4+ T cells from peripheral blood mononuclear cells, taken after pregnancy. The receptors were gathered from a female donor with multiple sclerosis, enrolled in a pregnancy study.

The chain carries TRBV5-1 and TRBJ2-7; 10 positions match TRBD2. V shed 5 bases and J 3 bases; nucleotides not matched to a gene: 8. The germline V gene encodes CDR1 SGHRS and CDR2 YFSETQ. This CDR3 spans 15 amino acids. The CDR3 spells CASRPASGSFYEQYF. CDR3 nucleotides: TGCGCCAGCAGACCGGCTAGCGGGAGTTTCTACGAGCAGTACTTC.

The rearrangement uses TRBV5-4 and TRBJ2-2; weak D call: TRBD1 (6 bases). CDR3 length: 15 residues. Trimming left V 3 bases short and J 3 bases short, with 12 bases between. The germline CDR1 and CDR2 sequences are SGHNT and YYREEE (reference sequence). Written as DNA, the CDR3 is TGTGCCAGCAGCTCAAGGACAGCCTACACCGGGGAGCTGTTTTTT. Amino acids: CASSSRTAYTGELFF.

CDR3 region: CASSSRTGDTDTQYF. As DNA, the CDR3 is TGTGCCAGCAGCTCTCGGACAGGGGACACAGATACGCAGTATTTT. The J gene is TRBJ2-3, the V gene TRBV9, with 9 bases that match TRBD1. This CDR3 contains 15 residues. V was clipped by 4 bases and J by 2 bases; unmatched bases: 5. Germline lookup yields CDR1 SGDLS and CDR2 YYNGEE. The full variable domain, its missing parts supplied by reference TRBV9 and TRBJ2-3, is DSGVTQTPKHLITATGQRVTLRCSPRSGDLSVYWYQQSLDQGLQFLIQYYNGEERAKGNILERFSAQQFPDLHSELNLSSLELGDSALYFCASSSRTGDTDTQYFGPGTRLTVL.

CDR3 region: CASSHPGPRGEAFF. CDR3 DNA sequence: TGCGCCAGCAGCCACCCCGGGCCCCGGGGGGAAGCTTTCTTT. The rearrangement joins TRBV4-1 to TRBJ1-1; maybe TRBD1 (5 bases). Per the germline V gene, CDR1 is MGHRA and CDR2 is YSYEKL. The CDR3 loop spans 14 amino acids. The ends were cut back, 3 bases at V and 8 bases at J, with 16 bases in the middle.

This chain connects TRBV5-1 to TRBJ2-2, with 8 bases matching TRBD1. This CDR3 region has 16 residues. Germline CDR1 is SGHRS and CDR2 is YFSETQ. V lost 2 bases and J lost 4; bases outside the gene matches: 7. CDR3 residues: CASSFRSTGATGELFF. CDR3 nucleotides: TGCGCCAGCAGCTTTCGCTCGACAGGGGCCACCGGGGAGCTGTTTTTT. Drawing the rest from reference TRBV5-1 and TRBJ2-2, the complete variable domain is KAGVTQTPRYLIKTRGQQVTLSCSPISGHRSVSWYQQTPGQGLQFLFEYFSETQRNKGNFPGRFSGRQFSNSRSEMNVSTLELGDSALYLCASSFRSTGATGELFFGEGSRLTVL.

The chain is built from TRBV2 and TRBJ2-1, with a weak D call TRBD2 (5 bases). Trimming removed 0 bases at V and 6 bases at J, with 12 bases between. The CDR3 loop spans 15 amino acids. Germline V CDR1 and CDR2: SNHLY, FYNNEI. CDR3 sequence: CASSEAGGAANEQFF. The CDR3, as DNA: TGTGCCAGCAGTGAAGCAGGTGGAGCGGCCAATGAGCAGTTCTTC.

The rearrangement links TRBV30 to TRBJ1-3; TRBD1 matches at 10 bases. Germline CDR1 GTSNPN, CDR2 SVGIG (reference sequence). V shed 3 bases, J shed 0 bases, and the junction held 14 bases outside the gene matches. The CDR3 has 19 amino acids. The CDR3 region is CAWRNRVAGTGASGNTIYF. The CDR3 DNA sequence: TGTGCCTGGAGAAATCGGGTCGCCGGGACAGGGGCCTCTGGAAACACCATATATTTT.

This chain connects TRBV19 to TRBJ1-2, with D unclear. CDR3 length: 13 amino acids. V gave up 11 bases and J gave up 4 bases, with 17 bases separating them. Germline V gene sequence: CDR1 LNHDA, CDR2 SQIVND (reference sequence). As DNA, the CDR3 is TGTGCCTCACGTTCGATCGGCGGCTATGGCTACACCTTC. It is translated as CASRSIGGYGYTF.

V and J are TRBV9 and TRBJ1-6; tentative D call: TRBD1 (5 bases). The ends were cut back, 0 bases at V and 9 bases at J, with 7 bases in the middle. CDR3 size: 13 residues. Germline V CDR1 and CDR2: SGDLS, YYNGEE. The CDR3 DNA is TGTGCCAGCAGCGTAGGGGGGGGTTCACCCCTCCACTTT. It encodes CASSVGGGSPLHF.

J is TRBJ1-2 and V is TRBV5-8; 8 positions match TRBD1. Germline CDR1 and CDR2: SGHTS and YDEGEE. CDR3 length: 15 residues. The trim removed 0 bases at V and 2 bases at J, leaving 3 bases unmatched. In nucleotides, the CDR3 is TGTGCCAGCAGCTTGGGGGACAGGCTCAACTATGGCTACACCTTC. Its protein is CASSLGDRLNYGYTF.

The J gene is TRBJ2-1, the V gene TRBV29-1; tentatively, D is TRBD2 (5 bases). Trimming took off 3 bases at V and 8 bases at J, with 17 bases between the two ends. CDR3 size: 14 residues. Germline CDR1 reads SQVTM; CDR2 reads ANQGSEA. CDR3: CSVDSGGPEHEQFF. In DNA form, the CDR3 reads TGCAGCGTTGATAGTGGAGGCCCCGAGCATGAGCAGTTCTTC.

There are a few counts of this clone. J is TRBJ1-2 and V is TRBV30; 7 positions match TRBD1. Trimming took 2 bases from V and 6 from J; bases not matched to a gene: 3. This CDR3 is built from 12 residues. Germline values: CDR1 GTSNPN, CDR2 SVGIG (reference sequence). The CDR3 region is CAWSMGQHGYTF. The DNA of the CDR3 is TGTGCCTGGAGTATGGGACAGCATGGCTACACCTTC.

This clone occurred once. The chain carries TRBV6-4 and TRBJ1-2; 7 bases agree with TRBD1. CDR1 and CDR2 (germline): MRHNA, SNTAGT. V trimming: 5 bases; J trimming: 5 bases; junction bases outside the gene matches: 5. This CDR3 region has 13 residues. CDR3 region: CASSLGTDYGYTF. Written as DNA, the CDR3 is TGTGCCAGCAGTCTTGGGACAGATTATGGCTACACCTTC.

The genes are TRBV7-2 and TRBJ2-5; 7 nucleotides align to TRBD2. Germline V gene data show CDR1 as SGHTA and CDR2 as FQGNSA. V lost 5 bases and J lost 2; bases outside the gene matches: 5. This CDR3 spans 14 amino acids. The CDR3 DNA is TGTGCCAGCAGCCCTTACGGGAGGCAAGAGACCCAGTACTTC. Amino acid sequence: CASSPYGRQETQYF.

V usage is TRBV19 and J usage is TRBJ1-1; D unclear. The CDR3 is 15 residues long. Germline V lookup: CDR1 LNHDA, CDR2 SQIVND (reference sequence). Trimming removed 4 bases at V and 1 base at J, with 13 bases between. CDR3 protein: CASSSNRGRNTEAFF. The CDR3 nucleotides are TGTGCCAGTAGTAGCAACCGAGGCCGGAACACTGAAGCTTTCTTT.

CDR3 loop: CASSPGTGGYFYGYTF. The CDR3 DNA is TGTGCCAGCAGCCCGGGGACAGGGGGGTACTTCTATGGCTACACCTTC. The chain couples TRBV7-9 to TRBJ1-2, with TRBD1 matching over 11 bases. The germline V gene has CDR1 SEHNR and CDR2 FQNEAQ (reference sequence). J was trimmed by 4 bases and V by 5 bases; bases with no gene match: 9. The CDR3 is made up of 16 amino acids.

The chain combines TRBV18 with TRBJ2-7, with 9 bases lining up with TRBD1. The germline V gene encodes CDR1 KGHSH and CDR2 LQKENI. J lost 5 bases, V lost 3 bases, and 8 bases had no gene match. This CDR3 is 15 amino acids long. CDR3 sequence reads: CASSPGQGIEHEQYF. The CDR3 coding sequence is TGTGCCAGCTCACCGGGACAGGGTATCGAACACGAGCAGTACTTC.

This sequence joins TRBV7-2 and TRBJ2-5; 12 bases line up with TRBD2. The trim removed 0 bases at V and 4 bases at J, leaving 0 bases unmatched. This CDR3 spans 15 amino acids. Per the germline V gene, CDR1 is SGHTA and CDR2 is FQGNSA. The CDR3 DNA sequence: TGTGCCAGCAGCTTAGCGGGACTAGCGGGAGAGACCCAGTACTTC. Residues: CASSLAGLAGETQYF.

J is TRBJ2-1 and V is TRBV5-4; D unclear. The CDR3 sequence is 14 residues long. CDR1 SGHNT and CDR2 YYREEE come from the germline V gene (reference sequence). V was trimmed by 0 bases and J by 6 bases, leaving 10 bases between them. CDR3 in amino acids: CASSLARRVNEQFF. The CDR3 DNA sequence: TGTGCCAGCAGCTTGGCCCGCCGAGTCAATGAGCAGTTCTTC.

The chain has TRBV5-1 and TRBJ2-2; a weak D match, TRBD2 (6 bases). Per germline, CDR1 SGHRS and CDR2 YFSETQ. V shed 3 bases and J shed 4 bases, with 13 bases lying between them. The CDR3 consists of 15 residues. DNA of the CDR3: TGCGCCAGCAGCTCGGGACTCCAGGGCACCGGGGAGCTGTTTTTT. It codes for CASSSGLQGTGELFF.

CDR3 sequence: CASRRAPDTQYF. The CDR3 nucleotides read TGTGCCAGCCGGAGGGCCCCAGATACGCAGTATTTT. The chain uses TRBV7-8 and TRBJ2-3, with a possible D match to TRBD2 (6 bases). CDR3 length equals 12 residues. V dropped 8 bases and J dropped 4 bases, with 10 bases sitting between them. CDR1 is SGHVS and CDR2 is FQNEAQ in the germline V gene.

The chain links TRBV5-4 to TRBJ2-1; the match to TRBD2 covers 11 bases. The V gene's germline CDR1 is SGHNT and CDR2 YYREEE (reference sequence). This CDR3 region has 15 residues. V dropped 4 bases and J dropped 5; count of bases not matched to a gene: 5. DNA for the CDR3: TGTGCCAGCAGCCTCGGGACTAGCGGTAACAATGAGCAGTTCTTC. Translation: CASSLGTSGNNEQFF. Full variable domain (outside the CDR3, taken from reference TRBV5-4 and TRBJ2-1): ETGVTQSPTHLIKTRGQQVTLRCSSQSGHNTVSWYQQALGQGPQFIFQYYREEENGRGNFPPRFSGLQFPNYSSELNVNALELDDSALYLCASSLGTSGNNEQFFGPGTRLTVL.

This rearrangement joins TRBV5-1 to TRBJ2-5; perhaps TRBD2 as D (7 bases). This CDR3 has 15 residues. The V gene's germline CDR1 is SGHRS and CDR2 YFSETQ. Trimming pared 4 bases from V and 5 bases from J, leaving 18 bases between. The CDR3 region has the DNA TGCGCCAGCAGCCCCGATGGGGGGGGCGGGGAGACCCAGTACTTC. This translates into CASSPDGGGGETQYF.

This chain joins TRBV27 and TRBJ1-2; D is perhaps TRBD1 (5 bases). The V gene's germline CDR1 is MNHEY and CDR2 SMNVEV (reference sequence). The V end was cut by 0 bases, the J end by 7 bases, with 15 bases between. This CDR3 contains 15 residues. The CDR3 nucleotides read TGTGCCAGCAGTTTATCATCCAGGGCCCTGATTGGCTACACCTTC. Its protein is CASSLSSRALIGYTF.

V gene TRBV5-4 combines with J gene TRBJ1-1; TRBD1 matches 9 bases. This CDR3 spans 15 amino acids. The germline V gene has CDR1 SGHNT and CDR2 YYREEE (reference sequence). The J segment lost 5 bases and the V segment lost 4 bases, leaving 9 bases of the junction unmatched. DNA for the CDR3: TGTGCCAGCAGCCCGGGCTTGGGACAGGGAACTGAAGCTTTCTTT. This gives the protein CASSPGLGQGTEAFF.

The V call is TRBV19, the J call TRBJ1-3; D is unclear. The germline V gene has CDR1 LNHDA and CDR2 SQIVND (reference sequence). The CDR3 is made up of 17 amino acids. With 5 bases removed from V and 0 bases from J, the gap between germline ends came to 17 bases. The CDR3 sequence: CASSPNLASGSGNTIYF. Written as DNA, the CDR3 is TGTGCCAGTAGTCCTAACCTCGCGTCAGGCTCTGGAAACACCATATATTTT.

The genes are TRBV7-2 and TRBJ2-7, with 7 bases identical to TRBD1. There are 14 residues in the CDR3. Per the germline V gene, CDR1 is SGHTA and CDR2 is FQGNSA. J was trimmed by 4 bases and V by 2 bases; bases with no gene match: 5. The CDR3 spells CASSLQGGGYEQYF. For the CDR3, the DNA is TGTGCCAGCAGCTTACAAGGGGGCGGTTACGAGCAGTACTTC.

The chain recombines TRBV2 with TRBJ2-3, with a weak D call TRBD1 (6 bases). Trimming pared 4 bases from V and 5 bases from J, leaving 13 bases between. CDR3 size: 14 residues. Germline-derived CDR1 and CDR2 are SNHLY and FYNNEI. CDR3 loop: CASSGNRAKDTQYF. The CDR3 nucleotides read TGTGCCAGCAGTGGGAACAGGGCTAAAGATACGCAGTATTTT.

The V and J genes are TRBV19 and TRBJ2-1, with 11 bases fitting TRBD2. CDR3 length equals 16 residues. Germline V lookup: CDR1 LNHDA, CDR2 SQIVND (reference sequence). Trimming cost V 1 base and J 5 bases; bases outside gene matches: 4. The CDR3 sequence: CASSIARLAGHNEQFF. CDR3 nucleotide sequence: TGTGCCAGTAGTATAGCGAGACTAGCGGGACACAATGAGCAGTTCTTC. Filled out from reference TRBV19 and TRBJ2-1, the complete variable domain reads DGGITQSPKYLFRKEGQNVTLSCEQNLNHDAMYWYRQDPGQGLRLIYYSQIVNDFQKGDIAEGYSVSREKKESFPLTVTSAQKNPTAFYLCASSIARLAGHNEQFFGPGTRLTVL.

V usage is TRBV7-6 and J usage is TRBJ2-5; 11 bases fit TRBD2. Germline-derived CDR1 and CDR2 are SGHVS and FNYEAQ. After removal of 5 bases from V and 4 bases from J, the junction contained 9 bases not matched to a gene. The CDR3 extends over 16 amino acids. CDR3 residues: CASSLLAGGPGETQYF. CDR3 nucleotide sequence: TGTGCCAGCAGCCTCTTAGCGGGAGGGCCTGGAGAGACCCAGTACTTC.